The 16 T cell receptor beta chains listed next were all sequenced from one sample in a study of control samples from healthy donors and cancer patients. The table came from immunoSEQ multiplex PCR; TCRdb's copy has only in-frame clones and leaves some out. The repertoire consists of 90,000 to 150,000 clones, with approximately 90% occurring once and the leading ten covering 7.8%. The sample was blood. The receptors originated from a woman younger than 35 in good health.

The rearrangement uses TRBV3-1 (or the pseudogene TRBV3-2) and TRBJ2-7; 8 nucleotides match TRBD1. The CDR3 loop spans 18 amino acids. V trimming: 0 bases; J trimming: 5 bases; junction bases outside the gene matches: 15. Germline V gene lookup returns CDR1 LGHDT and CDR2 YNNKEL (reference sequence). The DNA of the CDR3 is TGTGCCAGCAGCCAAGACAGGGGGCGCGTTGAGCTTCTCCACGAGCAGTACTTC. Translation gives CASSQDRGRVELLHEQYF.

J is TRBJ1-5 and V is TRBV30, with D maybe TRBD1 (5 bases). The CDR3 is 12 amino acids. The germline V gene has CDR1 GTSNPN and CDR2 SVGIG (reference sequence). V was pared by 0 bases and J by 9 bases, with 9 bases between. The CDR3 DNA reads TGTGCCTGGAGTGTAGGGGCGGGGCCCCAGCATTTT. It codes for CAWSVGAGPQHF. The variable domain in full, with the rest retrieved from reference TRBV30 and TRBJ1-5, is SQTIHQWPATLVQPVGSPLSLECTVEGTSNPNLYWYRQAAGRGLQLLFYSVGIGQISSEVPQNLSASRPQDRQFILSSKKLLLSDSGFYLCAWSVGAGPQHFGDGTRLSIL.

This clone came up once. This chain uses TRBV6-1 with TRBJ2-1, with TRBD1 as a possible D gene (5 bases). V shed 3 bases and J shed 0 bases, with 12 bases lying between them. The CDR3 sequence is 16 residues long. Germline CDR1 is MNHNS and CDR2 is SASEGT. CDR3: CASSDYLGLSYNEQFF. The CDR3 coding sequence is TGTGCCAGCAGTGACTACCTGGGGCTCTCCTACAATGAGCAGTTCTTC.

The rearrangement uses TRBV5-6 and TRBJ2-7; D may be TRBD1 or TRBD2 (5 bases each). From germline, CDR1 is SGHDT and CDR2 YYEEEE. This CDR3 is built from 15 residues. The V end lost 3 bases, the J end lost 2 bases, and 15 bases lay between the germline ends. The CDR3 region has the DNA TGTGCCAGCAGCTGGTGGGGGAAAAGGGCCTACGAGCAGTACTTC. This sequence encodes CASSWWGKRAYEQYF.

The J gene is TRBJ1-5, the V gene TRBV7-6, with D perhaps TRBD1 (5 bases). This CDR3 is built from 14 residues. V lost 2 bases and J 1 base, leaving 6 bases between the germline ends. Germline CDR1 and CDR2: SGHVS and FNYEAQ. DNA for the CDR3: TGTGCCAGCAGCTTATGGGGGAGCAATCAGCCCCAGCATTTT. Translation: CASSLWGSNQPQHF.

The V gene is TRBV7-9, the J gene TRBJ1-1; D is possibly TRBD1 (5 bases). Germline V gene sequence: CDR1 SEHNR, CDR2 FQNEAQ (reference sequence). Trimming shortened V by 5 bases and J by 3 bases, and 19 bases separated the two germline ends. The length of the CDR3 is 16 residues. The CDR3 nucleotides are TGTGCCAGCAGCCCCCGGGGCGTGTCTGGGTACACTGAAGCTTTCTTT. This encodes CASSPRGVSGYTEAFF.

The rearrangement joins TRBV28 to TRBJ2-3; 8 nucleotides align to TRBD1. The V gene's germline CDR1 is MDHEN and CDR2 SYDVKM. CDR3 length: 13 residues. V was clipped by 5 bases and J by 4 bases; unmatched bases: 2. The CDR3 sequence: CASSPGGADTQYF. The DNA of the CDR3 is TGTGCCAGCAGTCCAGGGGGCGCAGATACGCAGTATTTT.

The CDR3 sequence is CASSLGGEETQYF. Here the CDR3 DNA reads TGTGCCAGCAGCTTGGGGGGCGAGGAGACCCAGTACTTC. The rearrangement links TRBV5-6 to TRBJ2-5, with a weak D call TRBD1 (5 bases). Between the trimmed V and J ends, which lost 0 bases and 5 bases, there was a span of 8 bases. This CDR3 spans 13 amino acids. Per the germline V gene, CDR1 is SGHDT and CDR2 is YYEEEE.

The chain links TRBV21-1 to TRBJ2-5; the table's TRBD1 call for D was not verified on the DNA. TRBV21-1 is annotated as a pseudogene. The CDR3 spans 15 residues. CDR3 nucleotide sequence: TGTGCCAGCAGCAAATGTAGACAGGGCGAAGAGACCCAGTACTTC. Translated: CASSKCRQGEETQYF.

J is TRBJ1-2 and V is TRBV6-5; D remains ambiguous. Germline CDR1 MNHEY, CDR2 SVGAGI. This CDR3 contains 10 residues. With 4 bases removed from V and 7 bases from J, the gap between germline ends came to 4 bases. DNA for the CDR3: TGTGCCAGCAGTTGGAGTGGCTACACCTTC. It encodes CASSWSGYTF.

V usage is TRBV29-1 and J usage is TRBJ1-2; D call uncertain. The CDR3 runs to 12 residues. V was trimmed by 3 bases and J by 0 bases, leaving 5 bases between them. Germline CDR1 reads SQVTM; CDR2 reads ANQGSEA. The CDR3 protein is CSVEAANYGYTF. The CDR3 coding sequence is TGCAGCGTTGAGGCCGCTAACTATGGCTACACCTTC.

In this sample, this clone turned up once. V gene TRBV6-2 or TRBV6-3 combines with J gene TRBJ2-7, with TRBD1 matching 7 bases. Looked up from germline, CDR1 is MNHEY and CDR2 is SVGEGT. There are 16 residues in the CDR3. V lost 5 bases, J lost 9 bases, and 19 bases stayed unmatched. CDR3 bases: TGTGCCAGCAGTACGCCTTACGACCGGGACAGAGAGGCGCAGTACTTC. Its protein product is CASSTPYDRDREAQYF.

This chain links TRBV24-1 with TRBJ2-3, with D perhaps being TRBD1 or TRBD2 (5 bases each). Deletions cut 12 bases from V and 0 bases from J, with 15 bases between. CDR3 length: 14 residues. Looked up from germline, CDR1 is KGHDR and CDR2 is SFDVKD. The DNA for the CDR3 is TGTGCCGCCGGGGCTGAGTTAAGCACAGATACGCAGTATTTT. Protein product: CAAGAELSTDTQYF.

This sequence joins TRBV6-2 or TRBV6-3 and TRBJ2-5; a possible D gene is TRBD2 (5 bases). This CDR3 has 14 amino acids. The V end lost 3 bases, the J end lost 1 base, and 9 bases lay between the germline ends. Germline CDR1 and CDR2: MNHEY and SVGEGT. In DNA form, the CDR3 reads TGTGCCAGCAGTTATTTCAGCGGCCAAGAGACCCAGTACTTC. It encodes CASSYFSGQETQYF.

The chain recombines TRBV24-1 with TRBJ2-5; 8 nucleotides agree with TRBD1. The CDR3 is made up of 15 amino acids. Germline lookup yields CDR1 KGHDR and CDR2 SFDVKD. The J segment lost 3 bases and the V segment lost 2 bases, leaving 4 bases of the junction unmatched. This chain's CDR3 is CATSDWQGAEETQYF. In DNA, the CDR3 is TGTGCCACCAGTGATTGGCAGGGGGCTGAAGAGACCCAGTACTTC.

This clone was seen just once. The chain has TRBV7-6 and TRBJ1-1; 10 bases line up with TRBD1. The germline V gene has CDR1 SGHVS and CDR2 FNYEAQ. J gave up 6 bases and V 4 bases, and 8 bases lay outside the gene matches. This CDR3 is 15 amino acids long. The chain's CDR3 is CASSSPGTGVSEAFF. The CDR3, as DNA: TGTGCCAGCAGCTCCCCCGGGACAGGGGTCTCTGAAGCTTTCTTT.